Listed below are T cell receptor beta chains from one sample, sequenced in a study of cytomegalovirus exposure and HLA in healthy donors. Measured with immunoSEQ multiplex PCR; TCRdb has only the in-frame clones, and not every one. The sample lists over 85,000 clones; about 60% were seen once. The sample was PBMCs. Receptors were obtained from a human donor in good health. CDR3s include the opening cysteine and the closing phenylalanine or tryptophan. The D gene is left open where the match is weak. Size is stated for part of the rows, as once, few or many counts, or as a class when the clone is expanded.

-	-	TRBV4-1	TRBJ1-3	CASSVRGGTGNTIYF	TGCGCCAGCAGCGTGAGGGGGGGGACTGGAAACACCATATATTTT
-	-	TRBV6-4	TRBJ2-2	CASSVEGNTGELFF	TGTGCCAGCAGTGTGGAGGGAAACACCGGGGAGCTGTTTTTT
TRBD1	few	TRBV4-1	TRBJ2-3	CASSGTGVSTDTQYF	TGCGCCAGCTCCGGGACAGGGGTTAGCACAGATACGCAGTATTTT
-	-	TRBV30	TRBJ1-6	CAWSRGSNSPLHF	TGTGCCTGGAGCCGGGGTTCTAATTCACCCCTCCACTTT
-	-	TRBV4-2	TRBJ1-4	CASSQGVRATNEKLFF	TGTGCCAGCAGCCAAGGCGTCCGGGCAACTAATGAAAAACTGTTTTTT
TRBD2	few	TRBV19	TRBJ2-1	CASSPRNTSGLYNEQFF	TGTGCCAGTAGTCCCCGGAACACTAGCGGCCTGTACAATGAGCAGTTCTTC
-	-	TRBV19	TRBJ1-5	CASSVVWTSNQPQHF	TGTGCCAGTTCCGTAGTTTGGACAAGTAATCAGCCCCAGCATTTT
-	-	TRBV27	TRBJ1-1	CASSLSSVSEAFF	TGTGCCAGCAGTTTATCTTCTGTATCTGAAGCTTTCTTT
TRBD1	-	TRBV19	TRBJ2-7	CASSISGTGDYEQYF	TGTGCCAGTAGTATCTCCGGGACAGGGGATTACGAGCAGTACTTC
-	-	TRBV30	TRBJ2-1	CAGNGGAAYNEQFF	TGTGCCGGCAACGGGGGAGCAGCCTACAATGAGCAGTTCTTC
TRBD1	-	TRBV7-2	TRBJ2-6	CASSSPGQGSGANVLTF	TGTGCCAGCAGCTCTCCGGGACAGGGATCTGGGGCCAACGTCCTGACTTTC
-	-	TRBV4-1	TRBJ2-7	CASSQPASAGGYEQYF	TGCGCCAGCAGCCAACCCGCCTCTGCGGGCGGCTACGAGCAGTACTTC
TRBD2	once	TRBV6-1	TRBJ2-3	CASSSSGRASDTQYF	TGTGCCAGCAGTAGTAGCGGGAGGGCCTCAGATACGCAGTATTTT
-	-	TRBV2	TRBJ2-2	CASNSLNTGELFF	TGTGCCAGCAATTCCTTAAACACCGGGGAGCTGTTTTTT
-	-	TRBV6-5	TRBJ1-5	CASSYSGPGAQPQHF	TGTGCCAGCAGTTACTCGGGCCCAGGGGCCCAGCCCCAGCATTTT
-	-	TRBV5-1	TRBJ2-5	CASSLDGARSGETQYF	TGCGCCAGCAGCTTGGATGGGGCCAGGAGTGGCGAGACCCAGTACTTC
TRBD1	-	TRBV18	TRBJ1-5	CASSPQGAQPQHF	TGTGCCAGCTCACCACAGGGGGCCCAGCCCCAGCATTTT
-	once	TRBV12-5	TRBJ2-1	CASGFRAGTYNEQFF	TGTGCTAGTGGTTTCAGAGCGGGCACCTACAATGAGCAGTTCTTC
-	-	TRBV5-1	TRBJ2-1	CASSWSTGSNEQFF	TGCGCCAGCAGCTGGAGTACTGGGAGCAATGAGCAGTTCTTC
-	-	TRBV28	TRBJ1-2	CASLRGYTF	TGTGCCAGCTTGAGGGGCTACACCTTC
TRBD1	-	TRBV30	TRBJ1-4	CAWNDRGTSREKLFF	TGTGCCTGGAACGACAGGGGAACAAGTCGGGAAAAACTGTTTTTT
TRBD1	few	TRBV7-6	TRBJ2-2	CASSSTGGTGELFF	TGTGCCAGCAGCTCAACAGGGGGAACCGGGGAGCTGTTTTTT
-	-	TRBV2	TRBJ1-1	CASKWGVDTEAFF	TGTGCCAGCAAGTGGGGAGTCGACACTGAAGCTTTCTTT
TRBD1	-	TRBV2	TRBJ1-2	CASSEVVGQENYGYTF	TGTGCCAGCAGTGAAGTTGTGGGACAGGAAAACTATGGCTACACCTTC